This T cell receptor beta chain was captured by sequencing in a study of T cells in Graves' hyperthyroidism and ophthalmopathy. Study-wide background: Peripheral blood was drawn at first diagnosis, prior to all treatment.

This clonotype has at least ten counts. Its antigen is unidentified. When hyperthyroidism was first diagnosed, the blood sample was taken, preceding any ophthalmopathy symptoms. Amplification of TCR beta CDR3 regions used RNA as the template. The TCR CDR3 first-round RT-PCR relied on the HTBI primer set. TCRdb reanalysed the multiplex PCR reads using MiXCR and keeps one entry per CDR3 protein. The sample records a few hundred thousand distinct CDR3 sequences, around a sixth being singletons. Study conclusions and caveats: Separating ophthalmopathy from stable hyperthyroidism was achieved by a 13 V-J model. Among thyroid clonotypes expanded above 0.001, most also appeared in blood.

The germline V gene encodes CDR1 MDHEN and CDR2 SYDVKM. Trimming took 4 bases from V and 6 from J, leaving 10 bases between them. The CDR3 has 12 residues. The source of this sequence is a young woman with Graves' hyperthyroidism that later progressed to Graves' ophthalmopathy. Sequenced: blood. The chain has TRBV28 and TRBJ2-7; tentative D call: TRBD2 (5 bases). CDR3 coding DNA: TGTGCCAGCAGTTATAGCGCCGGCGAGCAGTACTTC. Translated: CASSYSAGEQYF. Full variable domain (outside the CDR3, taken from reference TRBV28 and TRBJ2-7): DVKVTQSSRYLVKRTGEKVFLECVQDMDHENMFWYRQDPGLGLRLIYFSYDVKMKEKGDIPEGYSVSREKKERFSLILESASTNQTSMYLCASSYSAGEQYFGPGTRLTVT.